Here is one T cell receptor beta chain with its context. They ran version v3.0 of the immunoSEQ assay at survey level. The assay was immunoSEQ multiplex PCR, and TCRdb's table has in-frame clones only and misses some. The table lists about 21,000 clones, around four fifths of them singletons. This entry is derived from a study of long-term antiretroviral therapy in people with HIV. V lost 6 bases and J lost 8; bases outside the gene matches: 6. CDR3 length equals 14 residues. Germline loops: CDR1 SNHLY, CDR2 FYNNEI. Sequences were derived from unsorted PBMCs, sampled 1.9 years after starting antiretroviral therapy. V gene TRBV2 combines with J gene TRBJ1-4; the match to TRBD1 covers 10 bases. This TCR derives from a woman between 50 and 59 years old with HIV. The CDR3: CASRVTGGREKLFF. The CDR3 coding sequence is TGTGCCAGCAGAGTGACAGGGGGCCGCGAAAAACTGTTTTTT.